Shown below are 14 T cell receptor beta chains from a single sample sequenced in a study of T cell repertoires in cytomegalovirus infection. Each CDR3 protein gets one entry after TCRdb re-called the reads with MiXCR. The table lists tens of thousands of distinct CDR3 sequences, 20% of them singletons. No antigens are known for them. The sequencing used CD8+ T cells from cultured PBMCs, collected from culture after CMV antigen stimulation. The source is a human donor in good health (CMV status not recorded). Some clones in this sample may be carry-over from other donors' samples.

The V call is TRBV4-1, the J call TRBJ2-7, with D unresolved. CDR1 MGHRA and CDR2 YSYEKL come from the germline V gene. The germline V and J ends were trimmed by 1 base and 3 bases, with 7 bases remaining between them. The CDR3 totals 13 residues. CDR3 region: CASSQGAFYEQYF. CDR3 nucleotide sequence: TGCGCCAGCAGCCAAGGGGCTTTCTACGAGCAGTACTTC.

The CDR3 protein is CASSYGYTGELFF. Written as DNA, the CDR3 is TGTGCCAGCAGTTACGGCTACACCGGGGAGCTGTTTTTT. The gene calls are TRBV6-5 and TRBJ2-2, with unresolved D. Germline values: CDR1 MNHEY, CDR2 SVGAGI. The CDR3 extends over 13 amino acids. V was pared by 2 bases and J by 3 bases, with 4 bases between.

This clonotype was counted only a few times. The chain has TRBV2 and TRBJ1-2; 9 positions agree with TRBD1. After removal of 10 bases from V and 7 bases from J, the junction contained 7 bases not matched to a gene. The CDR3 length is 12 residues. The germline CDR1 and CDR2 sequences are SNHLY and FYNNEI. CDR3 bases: TGTGCCATCGGACAGGGGACGGCTGGCTACACCTTC. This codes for CAIGQGTAGYTF. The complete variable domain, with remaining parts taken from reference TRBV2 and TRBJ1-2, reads EPEVTQTPSHQVTQMGQEVILRCVPISNHLYFYWYRQILGQKVEFLVSFYNNEISEKSEIFDDQFSVERPDGSNFTLKIRSTKLEDSAMYFCAIGQGTAGYTFGSGTRLTVV.

The CDR3 bases are TGTGCCAGCAGCTTAAATCCGGGAGGGGATGCTGAAGCTTTCTTT. Its translation is CASSLNPGGDAEAFF. This chain uses TRBV7-8 with TRBJ1-1; a weak D match, TRBD1 (5 bases). With 2 bases removed from V and 6 bases from J, the gap between germline ends came to 16 bases. Germline CDR1 SGHVS, CDR2 FQNEAQ. The CDR3 sequence is 15 residues long. The variable domain in full, completed from reference TRBV7-8 and TRBJ1-1, reads GAGVSQSPRYKVAKRGQDVALRCDPISGHVSLFWYQQALGQGPEFLTYFQNEAQLDKSGLPSDRFFAERPEGSVSTLKIQRTQQEDSAVYLCASSLNPGGDAEAFFGQGTRLTVV.

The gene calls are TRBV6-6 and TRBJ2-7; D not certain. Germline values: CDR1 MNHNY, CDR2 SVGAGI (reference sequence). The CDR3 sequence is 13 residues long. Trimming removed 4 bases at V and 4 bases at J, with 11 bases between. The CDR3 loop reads CASSFESKYEQYF. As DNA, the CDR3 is TGTGCCAGCAGTTTTGAGTCTAAATACGAGCAGTACTTC.

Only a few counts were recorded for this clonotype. The CDR3 DNA reads as TGTGCCAGCAGCTTAGGACAGGGAGGGTTTGGCTACACCTTC. Amino acids: CASSLGQGGFGYTF. This rearrangement joins TRBV7-8 to TRBJ1-2; 7 nucleotides line up with TRBD1. This CDR3 has 14 amino acids. J lost 7 bases, V lost 1 base, and 6 bases had no gene match. Germline assignment: CDR1 SGHVS and CDR2 FQNEAQ. Together with reference TRBV7-8 and TRBJ1-2, the CDR3 gives the full variable domain: GAGVSQSPRYKVAKRGQDVALRCDPISGHVSLFWYQQALGQGPEFLTYFQNEAQLDKSGLPSDRFFAERPEGSVSTLKIQRTQQEDSAVYLCASSLGQGGFGYTFGSGTRLTVV.

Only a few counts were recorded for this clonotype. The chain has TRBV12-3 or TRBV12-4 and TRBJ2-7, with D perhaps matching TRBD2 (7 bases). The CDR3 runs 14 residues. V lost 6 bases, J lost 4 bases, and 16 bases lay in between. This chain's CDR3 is CASSPAGAYYEQYF. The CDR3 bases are TGTGCCAGCAGCCCCGCGGGGGCATATTACGAGCAGTACTTC.

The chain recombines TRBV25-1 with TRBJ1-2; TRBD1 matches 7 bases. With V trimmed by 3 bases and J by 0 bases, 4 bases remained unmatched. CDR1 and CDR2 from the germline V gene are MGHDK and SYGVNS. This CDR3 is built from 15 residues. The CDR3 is CASSDGQGANYGYTF. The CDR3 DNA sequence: TGTGCCAGCAGTGACGGGCAGGGGGCTAACTATGGCTACACCTTC.

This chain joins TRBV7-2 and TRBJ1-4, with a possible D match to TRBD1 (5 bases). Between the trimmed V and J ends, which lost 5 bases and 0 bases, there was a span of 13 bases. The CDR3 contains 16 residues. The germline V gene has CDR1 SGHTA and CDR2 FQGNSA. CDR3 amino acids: CASSPAGRATNEKLFF. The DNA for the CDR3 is TGTGCCAGCAGCCCCGCAGGCAGGGCAACTAATGAAAAACTGTTTTTT.

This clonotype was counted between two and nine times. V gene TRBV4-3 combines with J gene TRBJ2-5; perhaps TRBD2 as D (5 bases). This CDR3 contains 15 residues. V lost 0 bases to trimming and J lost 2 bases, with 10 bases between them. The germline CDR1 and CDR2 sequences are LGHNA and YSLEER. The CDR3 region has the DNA TGCGCCAGCAGCCAAGATCGGGGTTTTCAAGAGACCCAGTACTTC. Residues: CASSQDRGFQETQYF.

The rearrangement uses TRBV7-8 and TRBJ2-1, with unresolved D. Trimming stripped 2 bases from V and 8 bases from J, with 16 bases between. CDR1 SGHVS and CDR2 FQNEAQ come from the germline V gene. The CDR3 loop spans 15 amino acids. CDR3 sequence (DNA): TGTGCCAGCAGCTTAATCCAGACGACGGTCGATGAGCAGTTCTTC. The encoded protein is CASSLIQTTVDEQFF.

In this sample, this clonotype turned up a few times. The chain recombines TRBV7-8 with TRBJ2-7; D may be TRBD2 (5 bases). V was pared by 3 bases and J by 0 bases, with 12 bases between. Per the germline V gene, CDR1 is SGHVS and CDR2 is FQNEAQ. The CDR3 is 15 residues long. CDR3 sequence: CASSFPPGGSYEQYF. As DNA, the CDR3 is TGTGCCAGCAGCTTTCCCCCAGGAGGCTCCTACGAGCAGTACTTC.

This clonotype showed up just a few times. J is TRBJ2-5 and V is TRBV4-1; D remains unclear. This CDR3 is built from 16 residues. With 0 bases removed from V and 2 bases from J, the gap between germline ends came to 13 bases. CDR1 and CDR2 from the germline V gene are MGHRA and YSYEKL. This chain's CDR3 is CASSQDGGRLQETQYF. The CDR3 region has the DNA TGCGCCAGCAGCCAAGATGGTGGCCGATTGCAAGAGACCCAGTACTTC.

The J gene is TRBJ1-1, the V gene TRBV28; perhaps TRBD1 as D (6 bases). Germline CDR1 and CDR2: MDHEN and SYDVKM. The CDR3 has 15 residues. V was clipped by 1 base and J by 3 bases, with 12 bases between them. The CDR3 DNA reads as TGTGCCAGCAGTTTATCGCGGGGGCCCTACACTGAAGCTTTCTTT. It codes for CASSLSRGPYTEAFF.